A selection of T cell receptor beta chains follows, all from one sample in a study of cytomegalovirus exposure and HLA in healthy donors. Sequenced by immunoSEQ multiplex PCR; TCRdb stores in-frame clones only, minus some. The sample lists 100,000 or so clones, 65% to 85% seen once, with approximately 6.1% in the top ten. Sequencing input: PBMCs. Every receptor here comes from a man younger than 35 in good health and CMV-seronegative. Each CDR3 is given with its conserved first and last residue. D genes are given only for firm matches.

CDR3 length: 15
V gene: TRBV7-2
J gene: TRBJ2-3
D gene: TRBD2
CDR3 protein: CASSLRGLAPDTQYF

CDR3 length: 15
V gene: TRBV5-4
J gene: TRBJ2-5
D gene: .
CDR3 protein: CASSLLQEIQETQYF

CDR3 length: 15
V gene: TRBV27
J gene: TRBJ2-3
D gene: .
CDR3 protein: CASSFVAASTDTQYF

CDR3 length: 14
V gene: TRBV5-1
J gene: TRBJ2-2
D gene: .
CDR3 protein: CASSLAGEAGELFF

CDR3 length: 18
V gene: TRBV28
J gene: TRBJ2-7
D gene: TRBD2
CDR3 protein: CASSSFGLAGGPGGEQYF

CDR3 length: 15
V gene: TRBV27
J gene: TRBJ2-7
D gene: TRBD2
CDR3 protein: CASSPRGVRRDEQYF

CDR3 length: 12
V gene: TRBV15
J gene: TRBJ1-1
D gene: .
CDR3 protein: CATSRDGGGAFF

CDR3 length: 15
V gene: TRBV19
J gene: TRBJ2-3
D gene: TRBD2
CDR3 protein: CASSIRGLGTDTQYF

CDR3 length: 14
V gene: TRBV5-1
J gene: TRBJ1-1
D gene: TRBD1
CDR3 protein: CASSSGQGNTEAFF

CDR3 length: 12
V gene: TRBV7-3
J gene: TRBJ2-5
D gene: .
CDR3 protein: CASSNREETQYF

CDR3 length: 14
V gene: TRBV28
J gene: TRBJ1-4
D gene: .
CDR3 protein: CASSLTALNEKLFF

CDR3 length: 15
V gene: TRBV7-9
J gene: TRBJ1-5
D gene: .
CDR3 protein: CASSLGDSSNQPQHF

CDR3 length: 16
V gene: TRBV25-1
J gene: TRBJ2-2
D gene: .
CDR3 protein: CASSVRGTSGPGELFF

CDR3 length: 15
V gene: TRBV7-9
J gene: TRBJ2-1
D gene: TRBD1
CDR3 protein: CASSLGDSSYNEQFF

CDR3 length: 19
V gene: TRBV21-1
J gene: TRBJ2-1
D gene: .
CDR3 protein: CASSKGWGRREGAEDEQFF

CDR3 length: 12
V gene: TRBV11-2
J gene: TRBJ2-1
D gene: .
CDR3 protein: CASSLDSSEQFF

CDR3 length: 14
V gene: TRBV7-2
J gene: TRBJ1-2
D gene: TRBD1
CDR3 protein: CASTRSDRIYGYTF

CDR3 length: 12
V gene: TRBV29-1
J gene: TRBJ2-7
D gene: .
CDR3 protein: CSVEEGADEQYF

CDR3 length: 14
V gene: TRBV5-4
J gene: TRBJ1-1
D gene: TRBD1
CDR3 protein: CASSQTGRNTEAFF

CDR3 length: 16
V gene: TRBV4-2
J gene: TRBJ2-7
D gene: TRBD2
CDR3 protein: CASSQPGTSSSYEQYF

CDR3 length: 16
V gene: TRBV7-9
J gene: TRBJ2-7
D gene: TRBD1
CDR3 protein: CASSVGTQGQDYEQYF

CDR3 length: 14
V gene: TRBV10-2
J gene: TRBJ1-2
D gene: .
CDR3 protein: CASSESGGGGGYTF

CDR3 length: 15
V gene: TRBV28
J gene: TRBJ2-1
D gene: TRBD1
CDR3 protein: CASRTDRGLYNEQFF

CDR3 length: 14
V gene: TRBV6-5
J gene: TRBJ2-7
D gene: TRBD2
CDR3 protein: CASMIAGPSYEQYF

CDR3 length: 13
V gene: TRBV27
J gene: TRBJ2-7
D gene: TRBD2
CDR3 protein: CASSSGTPYEQYF

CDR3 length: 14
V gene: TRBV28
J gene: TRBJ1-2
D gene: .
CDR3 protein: CASSPWGQGYGYTF

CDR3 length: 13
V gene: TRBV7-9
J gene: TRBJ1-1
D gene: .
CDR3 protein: CASSLGGGAGAFF

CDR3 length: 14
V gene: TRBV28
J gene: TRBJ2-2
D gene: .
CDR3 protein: CASSLTLEPGELFF

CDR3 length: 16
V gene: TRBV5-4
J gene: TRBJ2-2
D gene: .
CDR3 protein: CASSSAKRTNTGELFF

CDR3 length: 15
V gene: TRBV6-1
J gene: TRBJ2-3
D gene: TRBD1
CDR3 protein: CASSAGTGRTDTQYF

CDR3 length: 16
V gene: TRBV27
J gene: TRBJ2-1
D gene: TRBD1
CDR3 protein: CASTPLIQGAAREQFF

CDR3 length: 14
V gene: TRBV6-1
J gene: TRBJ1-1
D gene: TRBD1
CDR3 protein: CASSPDRAGTEAFF

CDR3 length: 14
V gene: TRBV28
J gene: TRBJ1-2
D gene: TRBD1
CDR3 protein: CASSYGQGYYGYTF

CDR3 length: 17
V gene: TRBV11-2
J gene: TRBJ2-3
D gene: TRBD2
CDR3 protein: CASSLMYRGGYKDTQYF

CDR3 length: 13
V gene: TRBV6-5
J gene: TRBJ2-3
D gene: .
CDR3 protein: CASSEAARDTQYF

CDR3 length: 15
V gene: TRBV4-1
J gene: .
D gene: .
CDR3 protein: CASSQERHSIYEQYF

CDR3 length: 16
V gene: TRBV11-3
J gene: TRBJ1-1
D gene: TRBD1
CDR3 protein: CASSLDPGTGGTEAFF

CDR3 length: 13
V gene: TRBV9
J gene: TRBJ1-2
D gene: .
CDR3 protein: CASSVRSNYGYTF

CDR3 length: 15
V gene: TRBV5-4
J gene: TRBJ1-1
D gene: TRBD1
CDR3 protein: CASNPRGQANTEAFF

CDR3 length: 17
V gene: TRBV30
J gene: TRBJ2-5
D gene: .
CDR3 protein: CAWSGGAANRGGETQYF

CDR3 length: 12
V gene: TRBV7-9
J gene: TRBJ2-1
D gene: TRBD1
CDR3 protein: CASSRDRGEQFF

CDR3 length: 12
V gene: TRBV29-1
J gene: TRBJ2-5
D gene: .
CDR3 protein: CSVRSGQETQYF

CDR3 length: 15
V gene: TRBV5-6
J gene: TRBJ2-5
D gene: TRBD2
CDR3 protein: CASSSSSGQQETQYF

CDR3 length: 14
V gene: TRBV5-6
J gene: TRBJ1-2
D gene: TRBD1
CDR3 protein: CASSSGQGGSGYTF

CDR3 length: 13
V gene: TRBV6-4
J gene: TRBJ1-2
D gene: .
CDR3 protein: CASSYDSVYGYTF

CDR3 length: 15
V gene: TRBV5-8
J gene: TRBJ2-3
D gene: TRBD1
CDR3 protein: CASSLEGGYADTQYF

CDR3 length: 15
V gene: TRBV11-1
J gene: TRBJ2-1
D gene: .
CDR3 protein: CASSLGRVAYNEQFF

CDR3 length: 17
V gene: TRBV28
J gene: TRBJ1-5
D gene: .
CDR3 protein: CASSFRGQPSTNQPQHF

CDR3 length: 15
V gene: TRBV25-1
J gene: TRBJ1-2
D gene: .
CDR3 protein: CASSETKGGDYGYTF

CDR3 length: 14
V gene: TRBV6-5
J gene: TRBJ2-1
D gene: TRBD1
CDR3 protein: CASSYPTGSNEQFF

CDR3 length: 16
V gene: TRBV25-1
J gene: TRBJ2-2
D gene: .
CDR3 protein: CASRGTSGENTGELFF

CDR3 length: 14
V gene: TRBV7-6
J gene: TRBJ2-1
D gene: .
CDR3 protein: CASSSLGGPNEQFF

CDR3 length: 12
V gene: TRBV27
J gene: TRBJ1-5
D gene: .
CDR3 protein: CASARGNQPQHF

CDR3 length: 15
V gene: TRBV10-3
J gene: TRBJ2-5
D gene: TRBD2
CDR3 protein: CAIREGLAGIETQYF

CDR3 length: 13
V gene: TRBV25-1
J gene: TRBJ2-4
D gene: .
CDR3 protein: CASTTGMENIQYF

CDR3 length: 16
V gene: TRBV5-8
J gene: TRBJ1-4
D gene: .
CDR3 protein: CASSIGHTATNEKLFF

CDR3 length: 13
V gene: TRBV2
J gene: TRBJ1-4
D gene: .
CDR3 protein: CASSRVVTEKLFF